A single sample gave rise to the 30 T cell receptor beta chains below, sequenced in a study of PD-1 blockade in mismatch repair-deficient tumors. Here immunoSEQ multiplex PCR was the method, and the copy in TCRdb shows in-frame clones only, minus some. In the table there are approximately 63,000 clones, about 87% of which are singletons. The material sequenced was peripheral blood, taken 52 weeks after starting pembrolizumab. These receptors came from an adult with mismatch repair-deficient cancer.

This sequence joins TRBV4-3 and TRBJ2-2, with 8 bases matching TRBD2. J gave up 0 bases and V 4 bases, and 10 bases lay outside the gene matches. Germline lookup yields CDR1 LGHNA and CDR2 YSLEER. The CDR3 runs 18 residues. The CDR3 reads CASSPDLTSGANTGELFF. The CDR3, as DNA: TGCGCCAGCAGCCCTGACCTAACTAGCGGAGCGAACACCGGGGAGCTGTTTTTT.

The CDR3 spells CASSQRDFQETQYF. CDR3 DNA sequence: TGTGCCAGCAGCCAGAGGGACTTCCAAGAGACCCAGTACTTC. The chain is built from TRBV27 and TRBJ2-5; maybe TRBD2 (6 bases). The CDR3 extends over 14 amino acids. The V and J ends lost 6 bases and 1 base respectively, with 12 bases between them. Looked up from germline, CDR1 is MNHEY and CDR2 is SMNVEV (reference sequence).

J is TRBJ2-1 and V is TRBV4-3, with 8 bases that match TRBD2. This CDR3 has 15 residues. CDR1 LGHNA and CDR2 YSLEER come from the germline V gene. V was clipped by 1 base and J by 5 bases; unmatched bases: 4. The CDR3, as DNA: TGCGCCAGCAGCCAAGGTTTAGCGGGGCACAATGAGCAGTTCTTC. Translating gives CASSQGLAGHNEQFF.

This chain joins TRBV5-1 and TRBJ2-1, with D possibly matching TRBD2 (6 bases). This CDR3 contains 14 residues. Germline CDR1 SGHRS, CDR2 YFSETQ. The V gene lost 0 bases and the J gene lost 8 bases, with 12 bases spanning the gap. The CDR3, as DNA: TGCGCCAGCAGCTTGGCAGGCGGGGAGGATGAGCAGTTCTTC. The encoded protein is CASSLAGGEDEQFF.

This rearrangement joins TRBV2 to TRBJ2-7, with 8 bases aligning to TRBD1. Germline V CDR1 and CDR2: SNHLY, FYNNEI. CDR3 length equals 16 residues. V was clipped by 6 bases and J by 2 bases; unmatched bases: 12. The CDR3 protein is CASSFFPGQATYEQYF. Written as DNA, the CDR3 is TGTGCCAGCAGCTTTTTCCCGGGACAGGCGACCTACGAGCAGTACTTC.

This clone was seen a single time. The CDR3 loop is CATSSPGTSGRARNEQFF. CDR3 in DNA: TGTGCCACCAGCAGCCCCGGGACTAGCGGGAGGGCTCGGAATGAGCAGTTCTTC. The chain joins TRBV15 to TRBJ2-1; 16 bases are a match to TRBD2. The trim removed 3 bases at V and 7 bases at J, leaving 9 bases unmatched. Germline assignment: CDR1 LNHNV and CDR2 YYDKDF (reference sequence). This CDR3 region has 18 residues.

The chain couples TRBV14 to TRBJ2-3, with unresolved D. The CDR3 runs 18 residues. Trimming shortened V by 1 base and J by 4 bases, and 21 bases separated the two germline ends. Germline CDR1 SGHDN, CDR2 FVKESK. The DNA of the CDR3 is TGTGCCAGCAGCCAAGGCCGGCTTTTTGTAAGGATGCCAGATACGCAGTATTTT. Its translation: CASSQGRLFVRMPDTQYF.

The chain employs TRBV10-3 and TRBJ2-1; tentative D call: TRBD2 (6 bases). Germline CDR1 ENHRY, CDR2 SYGVKD. This CDR3 contains 19 residues. Trimming took off 3 bases at V and 2 bases at J, with 23 bases between the two ends. For the CDR3, the DNA is TGTGCCATCAGTGACTTTAGCGGTGAAGGGTCCGGGGCCTACAATGAGCAGTTCTTC. Translating it yields CAISDFSGEGSGAYNEQFF.

This CDR3 is CASSYSIGGIGEQFF. In DNA, the CDR3 is TGTGCCAGCAGTTACTCGATCGGGGGTATAGGTGAGCAGTTCTTC. The genes are TRBV6-5 and TRBJ2-1; D might be TRBD2 (6 bases). The CDR3 extends over 15 amino acids. V lost 0 bases to trimming and J lost 9 bases, with 15 bases between them. The germline CDR1 and CDR2 sequences are MNHEY and SVGAGI.

V gene TRBV9 combines with J gene TRBJ2-1, with D possibly being TRBD1 (5 bases). This CDR3 contains 12 residues. Trimming pared 3 bases from V and 10 bases from J, leaving 11 bases between. CDR1 is SGDLS, CDR2 YYNGEE, per germline. CDR3 DNA sequence: TGTGCCAGCAGCGCCCCAGGGATAGAGCAGTTCTTC. Amino acids: CASSAPGIEQFF.

The chain employs TRBV5-4 and TRBJ2-2; TRBD1 agrees at 7 bases. The CDR3 spans 15 residues. From germline, CDR1 is SGHNT and CDR2 YYREEE (reference sequence). V shed 0 bases, J shed 1 base, and the junction held 0 bases outside the gene matches. CDR3 amino acids: CASSLGQGNTGELFF. CDR3 bases: TGTGCCAGCAGCTTGGGACAGGGGAACACCGGGGAGCTGTTTTTT.

The V call is TRBV10-1, the J call TRBJ2-3; 8 nucleotides match TRBD2. V trimming: 4 bases; J trimming: 0 bases; junction bases outside the gene matches: 6. The CDR3 has 16 residues. Germline V CDR1 and CDR2: WNHNN, SYGVQD (reference sequence). The CDR3 here is CASSGTSLSSTDTQYF. The CDR3 DNA follows: TGCGCCAGCAGTGGGACTAGCCTCTCTAGCACAGATACGCAGTATTTT.

The V call is TRBV28, the J call TRBJ2-2; D gene unclear. Germline V CDR1 and CDR2: MDHEN, SYDVKM. The CDR3 contains 13 residues. V lost 3 bases and J lost 0, with 2 bases in between. CDR3 nucleotides: TGTGCCAGCAGTTTTTCGAACACCGGGGAGCTGTTTTTT. Protein: CASSFSNTGELFF.

The chain couples TRBV27 to TRBJ2-1; TRBD1 agrees at 9 bases. The V segment lost 2 bases and the J segment 2 bases; nucleotides outside the gene matches: 1. CDR3 size: 15 residues. From germline, CDR1 is MNHEY and CDR2 SMNVEV (reference sequence). The CDR3 DNA is TGTGCCAGCAGTTTAACAGGGGGCCCCTACAATGAGCAGTTCTTC. This gives the protein CASSLTGGPYNEQFF.

The rearrangement joins TRBV6-5 to TRBJ1-1; TRBD1 aligns across 7 bases. This CDR3 region has 13 residues. Germline V gene lookup returns CDR1 MNHEY and CDR2 SVGAGI. V shed 8 bases and J 2 bases; nucleotides not matched to a gene: 5. CDR3 sequence (DNA): TGTGCCAGCGGAACAGGGGTTAACACTGAAGCTTTCTTT. It codes for CASGTGVNTEAFF.

The V and J genes are TRBV27 and TRBJ2-1, with 11 bases aligning to TRBD2. This CDR3 spans 15 amino acids. CDR1 and CDR2 from the germline V gene are MNHEY and SMNVEV (reference sequence). Trimming cost V 5 bases and J 5 bases; bases outside gene matches: 5. The CDR3 spells CASSTSGRGDNEQFF. The CDR3 nucleotides read TGTGCCAGCAGTACTAGCGGGAGAGGGGACAATGAGCAGTTCTTC.

The chain uses TRBV7-2 and TRBJ2-7; no clear D gene. The CDR3 spans 14 residues. V lost 4 bases and J lost 6, with 16 bases in between. Germline V gives CDR1 SGHTA, CDR2 FQGNSA. CDR3 region: CASSSLRSPIEQYF. The DNA for the CDR3 is TGTGCCAGCAGCTCCCTCCGGTCCCCCATCGAGCAGTACTTC.

J is TRBJ2-5 and V is TRBV5-4; no reliable D call. Trimming stripped 0 bases from V and 0 bases from J, with 0 bases between. The CDR3 is 12 residues long. CDR1 is SGHNT, CDR2 YYREEE, per germline (reference sequence). The CDR3, as DNA: TGTGCCAGCAGCTTGGACCAAGAGACCCAGTACTTC. Its protein product is CASSLDQETQYF.

This clone was counted once. The chain recombines TRBV7-8 with TRBJ2-2; D uncertain. The CDR3 extends over 14 amino acids. V gave up 2 bases and J gave up 2 bases, with 6 bases separating them. CDR1 is SGHVS and CDR2 is FQNEAQ in the germline V gene. The CDR3 reads CASSLSENTGELFF. For the CDR3, the DNA is TGTGCCAGCAGCTTATCGGAAAACACCGGGGAGCTGTTTTTT. The full variable domain, completed using reference TRBV7-8 and TRBJ2-2, is GAGVSQSPRYKVAKRGQDVALRCDPISGHVSLFWYQQALGQGPEFLTYFQNEAQLDKSGLPSDRFFAERPEGSVSTLKIQRTQQEDSAVYLCASSLSENTGELFFGEGSRLTVL.

This clone was found a few times. The chain is built from TRBV19 and TRBJ1-2; D gene uncertain. Trimming removed 1 base from V and 6 bases from J, with 9 bases in between. Germline-derived CDR1 and CDR2 are LNHDA and SQIVND (reference sequence). The CDR3 length is 13 residues. The CDR3 region has the DNA TGTGCCAGTAGTATAGGCGTGAGTCATGGCTACACCTTC. This gives the protein CASSIGVSHGYTF.

The J gene is TRBJ2-3, the V gene TRBV7-6; 13 nucleotides agree with TRBD2. The CDR3 loop spans 16 amino acids. Germline CDR1 is SGHVS and CDR2 is FNYEAQ. V gave up 0 bases and J gave up 5 bases; unmatched junction bases: 2. The CDR3 sequence: CASSLAGLAGRDTQYF. CDR3 sequence (DNA): TGTGCCAGCAGCTTAGCGGGACTAGCGGGAAGAGATACGCAGTATTTT.

Concerning this clone: This sample includes further DNA sequences coding for the same CDR3. The rearrangement links TRBV7-2 to TRBJ2-7; 7 nucleotides agree with TRBD2. V lost 3 bases, J lost 2 bases, and 19 bases stayed unmatched. This CDR3 region has 19 residues. The germline V gene encodes CDR1 SGHTA and CDR2 FQGNSA. The CDR3 here is CASSLRWLAVSLSPYEQYF. CDR3 bases: TGTGCCAGCAGCTTGCGATGGCTAGCGGTATCCCTGTCCCCCTACGAGCAGTACTTC.

CDR3 amino acids: CASSSIKLATGELFF. DNA for the CDR3: TGTGCCAGCAGTTCAATCAAACTAGCGACCGGGGAGCTGTTTTTT. The chain carries TRBV13 and TRBJ2-2; 7 bases match TRBD2. Losses at the gene ends were 6 bases for V and 5 bases for J; bases not matched to a gene: 9. Germline V gene lookup returns CDR1 PRHDT and CDR2 FYEKMQ (reference sequence). This CDR3 is 15 amino acids long.

The V and J genes are TRBV6-5 and TRBJ1-2; D is unclear. Trimming left V 5 bases short and J 7 bases short, with 17 bases between. Germline V gene lookup returns CDR1 MNHEY and CDR2 SVGAGI. This CDR3 comprises 14 residues. In DNA, the CDR3 is TGTGCCAGCAGTACCCGGGAGGGAAATAGTGGCTACACCTTC. Translating gives CASSTREGNSGYTF.

This rearrangement joins TRBV11-3 to TRBJ2-1; perhaps TRBD1 as D (7 bases). The CDR3 runs to 12 residues. Germline CDR1 SGHNT, CDR2 YENEEA. V was trimmed by 5 bases and J by 8 bases, leaving 10 bases between them. In DNA form, the CDR3 reads TGTGCCAGCAGCCCAGGGGGGCATGAGCAGTTCTTC. This sequence encodes CASSPGGHEQFF.

The chain uses TRBV19 and TRBJ1-1, with D possibly TRBD1 on 5 matching bases. The germline V gene encodes CDR1 LNHDA and CDR2 SQIVND (reference sequence). This CDR3 contains 16 residues. The ends were cut back, 3 bases at V and 2 bases at J, with 16 bases in the middle. The CDR3 region is CASSILIGRGNTEAFF. In nucleotides, the CDR3 is TGTGCCAGTAGTATTTTAATCGGTAGGGGCAACACTGAAGCTTTCTTT.

This chain's CDR3 is CASSLARGLYEQYF. Written as DNA, the CDR3 is TGTGCCAGCAGCTTGGCGCGAGGACTCTACGAGCAGTACTTC. The chain combines TRBV5-8 with TRBJ2-7; D possibly corresponds to TRBD2 (5 bases). Germline assignment: CDR1 SGHTS and CDR2 YDEGEE. The CDR3 contains 14 residues. Trimming pared 0 bases from V and 3 bases from J, leaving 10 bases between.

V usage is TRBV19 and J usage is TRBJ2-7, with D perhaps TRBD2 (5 bases). CDR1 LNHDA and CDR2 SQIVND come from the germline V gene (reference sequence). The CDR3 runs 13 residues. V dropped 4 bases and J dropped 2 bases, with 9 bases sitting between them. This CDR3 reads CASSSGPTYEQYF. CDR3 DNA: TGTGCCAGTAGTAGCGGGCCTACCTACGAGCAGTACTTC.

The chain employs TRBV28 and TRBJ2-5, with TRBD2 matching 12 bases. CDR1 MDHEN and CDR2 SYDVKM come from the germline V gene. Trimming removed 5 bases from V and 5 bases from J; junction bases left unmatched: 9. This CDR3 is built from 16 residues. CDR3 nucleotide sequence: TGTGCCAGCAGTCCGTCTAGCGGGAGGGCCGAGGAGACCCAGTACTTC. Translated, it gives CASSPSSGRAEETQYF.

Only one count was recorded for this clone. The chain has TRBV29-1 and TRBJ2-1; TRBD2 agrees at 7 bases. In germline, CDR1 is SQVTM, CDR2 ANQGSEA. The CDR3 is 14 residues long. Unmatched junction bases numbered 7, after V lost 4 bases and J lost 4 bases. CDR3 coding DNA: TGCAGCGTTGTTCGGGAGGCCCGGTACAATGAGCAGTTCTTC. Translation gives CSVVREARYNEQFF.